The entry below describes one T cell receptor (beta chain). This sample is drawn from a study of blood T cell repertoires in COVID-19. TCRdb keeps only in-frame clones here, not all; method: immunoSEQ multiplex PCR. Here the sample spans some 500,000 clones, roughly 90% being singletons. Germline V CDR1 and CDR2: WNHNN, SYGVQD (reference sequence). The CDR3 is made up of 17 amino acids. Trimming cost V 6 bases and J 2 bases; bases outside gene matches: 14. The receptor was derived from a middle-aged woman who had recovered from COVID-19. This chain uses TRBV10-1 with TRBJ2-3; 7 bases map to TRBD1. Sequenced sample: PBMCs or T cells enriched from blood (not recorded which). This CDR3 is CASRAPGLGTATDTQYF. As DNA, the CDR3 is TGCGCCAGCAGGGCCCCCGGGTTGGGGACAGCCACAGATACGCAGTATTTT.